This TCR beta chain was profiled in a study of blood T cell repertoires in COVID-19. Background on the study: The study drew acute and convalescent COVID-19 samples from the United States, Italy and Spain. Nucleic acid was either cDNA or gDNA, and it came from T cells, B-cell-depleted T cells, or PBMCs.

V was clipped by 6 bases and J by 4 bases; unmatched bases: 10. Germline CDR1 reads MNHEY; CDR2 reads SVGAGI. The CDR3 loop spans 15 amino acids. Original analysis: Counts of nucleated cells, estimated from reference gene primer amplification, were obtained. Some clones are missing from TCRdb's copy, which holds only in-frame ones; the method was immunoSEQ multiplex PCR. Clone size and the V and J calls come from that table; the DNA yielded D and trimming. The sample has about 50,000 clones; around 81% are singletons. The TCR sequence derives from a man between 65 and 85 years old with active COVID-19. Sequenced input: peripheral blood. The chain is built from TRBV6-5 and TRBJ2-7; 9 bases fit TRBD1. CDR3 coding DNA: TGTGCCAGCAGCCAGAGACAGGGGGGGCAATACGAGCAGTACTTC. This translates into CASSQRQGGQYEQYF.